Presented here are 29 T cell receptor beta chains from one specimen sequenced in a study of blood T cell repertoires in COVID-19 (dated by TCRdb to 2020 to 2022). Receptor amplification or capture employed the immunoSEQ multiplex PCR assay. Imported from immuneACCESS, the table was reduced by TCRdb to in-frame sequences with V and J called. These copies leave out some clones; in studies compared against another copy, an unresolved V gene accounts for under half, and the cause of the remainder is not known. The sample records a few hundred thousand clones, approximately 81% of which are singletons. The biggest ten clones account for 3.1% of the sample. Sample: peripheral blood. Every receptor here comes from a woman between 18 and 30 years old with acute or convalescent COVID-19.

The J gene is TRBJ1-5, the V gene TRBV6-2 or TRBV6-3, with D unresolved. The CDR3 runs 15 residues. Looked up from germline, CDR1 is MNHEY and CDR2 is SVGEGT. V was pared by 2 bases and J by 0 bases, with 8 bases between. CDR3 amino acids: CASSYAQYSNQPQHF. The CDR3 nucleotides read TGTGCCAGCAGTTACGCACAGTATAGCAATCAGCCCCAGCATTTT.

The rearrangement links TRBV7-8 to TRBJ2-7; D gene unclear. The V end was cut by 4 bases, the J end by 0 bases, with 13 bases between. Germline CDR1 reads SGHVS; CDR2 reads FQNEAQ. The CDR3 length is 15 residues. The chain's CDR3 is CASSSDFISSYEQYF. DNA for the CDR3: TGTGCCAGCAGCTCCGACTTTATTAGCTCCTACGAGCAGTACTTC.

This chain joins TRBV5-1 and TRBJ1-1; 7 nucleotides agree with TRBD1. This CDR3 contains 15 residues. Germline V gives CDR1 SGHRS, CDR2 YFSETQ. V lost 0 bases and J lost 1; bases outside the gene matches: 3. As DNA, the CDR3 is TGCGCCAGCAGCTTGGTAGGGGGCCCGAACACTGAAGCTTTCTTT. Protein product: CASSLVGGPNTEAFF.

The chain couples TRBV27 to TRBJ2-2; D gene uncertain. V lost 4 bases and J 0 bases, leaving 12 bases between the germline ends. The CDR3 totals 16 residues. From germline, CDR1 is MNHEY and CDR2 SMNVEV (reference sequence). The chain's CDR3 is CASSWFKAANTGELFF. The DNA of the CDR3 is TGTGCCAGCAGTTGGTTTAAAGCCGCGAACACCGGGGAGCTGTTTTTT.

The chain combines TRBV4-2 with TRBJ1-1; TRBD1 matches at 8 bases. Germline assignment: CDR1 LGHNA and CDR2 YNFKEQ. The V gene end was trimmed by 4 bases and the J gene end by 7 bases; junction bases not matched to a gene: 14. The CDR3 contains 16 residues. The CDR3 DNA reads as TGTGCCAGCAGCCGCGGAACCGCAGGGGGCAAGGTTGAAGCTTTCTTT. Translated: CASSRGTAGGKVEAFF.

The V and J genes are TRBV5-1 and TRBJ2-4, with 8 positions matching TRBD1. With 4 bases clipped from V and 6 bases from J, the junction kept 9 bases outside the gene matches. Per the germline V gene, CDR1 is SGHRS and CDR2 is YFSETQ. The CDR3 length is 15 residues. This chain's CDR3 is CASSLLGQGGNIQYF. In DNA, the CDR3 is TGCGCCAGCAGCCTCCTCGGACAGGGAGGAAACATTCAGTACTTC.

The chain employs TRBV10-3 and TRBJ2-1; D unresolved. Per the germline V gene, CDR1 is ENHRY and CDR2 is SYGVKD. The CDR3 extends over 13 amino acids. V dropped 10 bases and J dropped 5 bases, with 15 bases sitting between them. The CDR3 sequence: CASSLALHNEQFF. The CDR3 coding sequence is TGTGCCAGTAGTTTAGCATTGCACAATGAGCAGTTCTTC.

The chain employs TRBV5-3 and TRBJ2-1; 8 nucleotides agree with TRBD2. TRBV5-3 is given ORF status, its function remaining uncertain. V lost 4 bases to trimming and J lost 0 bases; unmatched junction nucleotides: 3. The CDR3 runs 15 residues. This CDR3 reads CARSISGSSYNEQFF. The CDR3 bases are TGTGCCAGAAGCATCAGCGGGAGCTCCTACAATGAGCAGTTCTTC.

The chain couples TRBV19 to TRBJ2-4; D gene unclear. The CDR3 consists of 15 residues. V dropped 5 bases and J dropped 0 bases, with 11 bases sitting between them. Germline assignment: CDR1 LNHDA and CDR2 SQIVND (reference sequence). The DNA for the CDR3 is TGTGCCAGTAGTCCTGTAGAAACAGCCAAAAACATTCAGTACTTC. This sequence encodes CASSPVETAKNIQYF. Together with reference TRBV19 and TRBJ2-4, the CDR3 gives the full variable domain: DGGITQSPKYLFRKEGQNVTLSCEQNLNHDAMYWYRQDPGQGLRLIYYSQIVNDFQKGDIAEGYSVSREKKESFPLTVTSAQKNPTAFYLCASSPVETAKNIQYFGAGTRLSVL.

V usage is TRBV5-5 and J usage is TRBJ2-4; D gene unclear. CDR1 SGHKS and CDR2 YYEKEE come from the germline V gene (reference sequence). CDR3 length: 12 residues. Between the trimmed V and J ends, which lost 6 bases and 2 bases, there was a span of 6 bases. The DNA of the CDR3 is TGTGCCAGCACCGCGTCCAAAAACATTCAGTACTTC. Translated: CASTASKNIQYF.

The chain employs TRBV6-5 and TRBJ1-4; D gene unclear. V lost 1 base to trimming and J lost 5 bases, with 11 bases between them. The length of the CDR3 is 15 residues. The V gene's germline CDR1 is MNHEY and CDR2 SVGAGI. The DNA for the CDR3 is TGTGCCAGCAGTTACTTTGGGTGGGCGAATGAAAAACTGTTTTTT. Protein: CASSYFGWANEKLFF.

V gene TRBV19 combines with J gene TRBJ2-7; 10 nucleotides line up with TRBD1. Germline V lookup: CDR1 LNHDA, CDR2 SQIVND (reference sequence). Trimming took 1 base from V and 3 from J; bases not matched to a gene: 3. This CDR3 is 15 amino acids long. The CDR3 sequence is CASSIVWTGGYEQYF. CDR3 bases: TGTGCCAGTAGTATAGTCTGGACAGGGGGCTACGAGCAGTACTTC.

This clone appeared a single time. CDR3 residues: CASSRSAGTNSPLHF. The CDR3 DNA follows: TGTGCCAGCAGCCGATCAGCGGGGACTAATTCACCCCTCCACTTT. The chain joins TRBV6-5 to TRBJ1-6, with a possible D match to TRBD1 (5 bases). CDR3 size: 15 residues. The germline V and J ends were trimmed by 6 bases and 6 bases, with 15 bases remaining between them. Germline V gene data show CDR1 as MNHEY and CDR2 as SVGAGI.

V is TRBV9 and J is TRBJ2-1; 7 nucleotides line up with TRBD2. With 0 bases clipped from V and 8 bases from J, the junction kept 8 bases outside the gene matches. CDR3 length: 15 residues. CDR1 SGDLS and CDR2 YYNGEE come from the germline V gene. This chain's CDR3 is CASSVARTSNYEQFF. The CDR3 coding sequence is TGTGCCAGCAGCGTAGCCCGGACTAGTAACTATGAGCAGTTCTTC.

J is TRBJ1-2 and V is TRBV7-9; D unclear. Germline V gives CDR1 SEHNR, CDR2 FQNEAQ (reference sequence). The CDR3 has 13 amino acids. The V and J ends lost 6 bases and 5 bases respectively, with 13 bases between them. CDR3 sequence (DNA): TGTGCCAGCAGTTCCCGGGAGAAATATGGCTACACCTTC. As protein: CASSSREKYGYTF.

The genes are TRBV6-6 and TRBJ2-3; 7 nucleotides agree with TRBD2. CDR1 is MNHNY, CDR2 SVGAGI, per germline (reference sequence). This CDR3 is 14 amino acids long. Trimming took 8 bases from V and 6 from J; bases not matched to a gene: 11. CDR3 nucleotide sequence: TGTGCCAGCCGCCGGGAGGTGGGTGGGGATACGCAGTATTTT. Translation gives CASRREVGGDTQYF.

The chain is built from TRBV7-2 and TRBJ2-7, with D tentatively TRBD2 (6 bases). V shed 2 bases and J shed 6 bases, with 20 bases lying between them. The CDR3 is 16 residues long. Germline CDR1 reads SGHTA; CDR2 reads FQGNSA. The CDR3 spells CASSLPDGGGAREQYF. For the CDR3, the DNA is TGTGCCAGCAGCTTACCAGACGGAGGCGGGGCGCGCGAGCAGTACTTC.

This sequence joins TRBV7-6 and TRBJ2-7; TRBD1 might be the D (5 bases). CDR1 is SGHVS, CDR2 FNYEAQ, per germline. V dropped 4 bases and J dropped 4 bases, with 8 bases sitting between them. The CDR3 runs 12 residues. CDR3 sequence reads: CASSSRGYEQYF. The DNA of the CDR3 is TGTGCCAGCAGCTCTAGGGGATACGAGCAGTACTTC.

This chain links TRBV30 with TRBJ1-6; 9 positions match TRBD1. The CDR3 sequence is 14 residues long. J lost 9 bases, V lost 1 base, and 4 bases had no gene match. From germline, CDR1 is GTSNPN and CDR2 SVGIG (reference sequence). CDR3 residues: CAWSDATGGSPLHF. In nucleotides, the CDR3 is TGTGCCTGGAGTGATGCGACAGGGGGTTCACCCCTCCACTTT.

This clone was seen a handful of times. J is TRBJ2-2 and V is TRBV4-3; D remains ambiguous. Per the germline V gene, CDR1 is LGHNA and CDR2 is YSLEER. This CDR3 comprises 17 residues. V lost 2 bases and J 0 bases, leaving 13 bases between the germline ends. The CDR3 region is CASSQTRGSANTGELFF. CDR3 coding DNA: TGCGCCAGCAGCCAAACCCGCGGATCGGCGAACACCGGGGAGCTGTTTTTT.

This clone came up a few times. The gene calls are TRBV14 and TRBJ2-7, with a tentative D call TRBD1 (6 bases). Between the trimmed V and J ends, which lost 3 bases and 2 bases, there was a span of 17 bases. The CDR3 totals 16 residues. Germline V gene sequence: CDR1 SGHDN, CDR2 FVKESK. The DNA for the CDR3 is TGTGCCAGCAGCCATTTGGGTGACAGGCGCCCCTACGAGCAGTACTTC. Encoded protein: CASSHLGDRRPYEQYF.

This chain joins TRBV5-4 and TRBJ2-7, with TRBD2 matching over 8 bases. Germline trimming cut 2 bases from V and 7 bases from J; bases unmatched to any gene: 8. The CDR3 has 14 amino acids. Germline V lookup: CDR1 SGHNT, CDR2 YYREEE (reference sequence). The CDR3 region has the DNA TGTGCCAGCAGCTTTCCCAGCGGGAGCGGGGAGCAGTACTTC. Translated, it gives CASSFPSGSGEQYF.

The chain combines TRBV28 with TRBJ1-6, with D hard to call. The germline V gene has CDR1 MDHEN and CDR2 SYDVKM. V was trimmed by 5 bases and J by 6 bases, leaving 14 bases between them. This CDR3 region has 15 residues. DNA for the CDR3: TGTGCCAGCAGTCTCCCCAAAGCAACTAATTCACCCCTCCACTTT. Translating it yields CASSLPKATNSPLHF.

The chain is built from TRBV30 and TRBJ2-1, with TRBD2 matching over 13 bases. CDR3 size: 15 residues. Trimming cost V 1 base and J 8 bases; bases outside gene matches: 5. CDR1 and CDR2 from the germline V gene are GTSNPN and SVGIG (reference sequence). This chain's CDR3 is CAWSGTSGRRDEQFF. Here the CDR3 DNA reads TGTGCCTGGAGTGGGACTAGCGGGAGAAGGGATGAGCAGTTCTTC.

V and J are TRBV7-2 and TRBJ2-5; D ambiguous. CDR3 size: 14 residues. V was shortened by 5 bases and J by 4 bases, with 14 bases between the two germline ends. Germline V CDR1 and CDR2: SGHTA, FQGNSA. The CDR3 here is CASSPRSHGETQYF. The CDR3 region has the DNA TGTGCCAGCAGCCCCAGGTCCCACGGAGAGACCCAGTACTTC.

The rearrangement links TRBV9 to TRBJ2-1; no clear D. V lost 7 bases and J 0 bases, leaving 11 bases between the germline ends. The CDR3 is 14 amino acids. Germline CDR1 and CDR2: SGDLS and YYNGEE. The CDR3: CASGGPSSYNEQFF. CDR3 nucleotide sequence: TGTGCCAGCGGTGGTCCGAGCTCCTACAATGAGCAGTTCTTC. The variable domain in full, completed from reference TRBV9 and TRBJ2-1, reads DSGVTQTPKHLITATGQRVTLRCSPRSGDLSVYWYQQSLDQGLQFLIQYYNGEERAKGNILERFSAQQFPDLHSELNLSSLELGDSALYFCASGGPSSYNEQFFGPGTRLTVL.

This rearrangement joins TRBV29-1 to TRBJ1-1; 8 bases are a match to TRBD1. Germline CDR1 SQVTM, CDR2 ANQGSEA. V shed 6 bases and J 6 bases; nucleotides not matched to a gene: 12. This CDR3 contains 14 residues. CDR3 bases: TGCAGCGTCCCAGGCCAGGGGGCGAGGCCTGAAGCTTTCTTT. The encoded protein is CSVPGQGARPEAFF. The full variable domain, with the rest looked up from reference TRBV29-1 and TRBJ1-1, is SAVISQKPSRDICQRGTSLTIQCQVDSQVTMMFWYRQQPGQSLTLIATANQGSEATYESGFVIDKFPISRPNLTFSTLTVSNMSPEDSSIYLCSVPGQGARPEAFFGQGTRLTVV.

There are a few counts of this clone. The rearrangement uses TRBV5-1 and TRBJ2-2, with D perhaps TRBD1 (6 bases). The CDR3 is 15 amino acids. Germline V gene data show CDR1 as SGHRS and CDR2 as YFSETQ. Trimming removed 2 bases from V and 2 bases from J, with 10 bases in between. DNA for the CDR3: TGCGCCAGCAGCTTCCAGGGGCCCAACACCGGGGAGCTGTTTTTT. Its protein is CASSFQGPNTGELFF.

CDR3 nucleotides: TGTGCCAGCAGCGCGAGCTCGGGACTAGTAGAGGAGTTCTTC. This sequence encodes CASSASSGLVEEFF. The chain is built from TRBV7-8 and TRBJ2-1, with 8 bases aligning to TRBD2. The germline V gene has CDR1 SGHVS and CDR2 FQNEAQ. Losses at the gene ends were 5 bases for V and 14 bases for J; bases not matched to a gene: 14. The CDR3 consists of 14 residues. The variable domain in full, completed from reference TRBV7-8 and TRBJ2-1, reads GAGVSQSPRYKVAKRGQDVALRCDPISGHVSLFWYQQALGQGPEFLTYFQNEAQLDKSGLPSDRFFAERPEGSVSTLKIQRTQQEDSAVYLCASSASSGLVEEFFGPGTRLTVL.